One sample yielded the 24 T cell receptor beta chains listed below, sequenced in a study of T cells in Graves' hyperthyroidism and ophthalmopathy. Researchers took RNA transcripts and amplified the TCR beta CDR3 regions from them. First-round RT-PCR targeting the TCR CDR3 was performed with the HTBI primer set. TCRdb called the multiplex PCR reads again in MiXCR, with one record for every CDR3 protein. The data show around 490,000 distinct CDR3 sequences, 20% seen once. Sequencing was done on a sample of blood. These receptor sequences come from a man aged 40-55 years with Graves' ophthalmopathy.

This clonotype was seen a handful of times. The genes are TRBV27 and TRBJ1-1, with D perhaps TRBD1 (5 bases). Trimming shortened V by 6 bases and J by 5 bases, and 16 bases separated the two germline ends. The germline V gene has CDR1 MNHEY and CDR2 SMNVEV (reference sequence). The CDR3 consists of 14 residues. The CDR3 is CASSGDPLGTEAFF. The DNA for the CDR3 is TGTGCCAGCAGCGGGGACCCCCTGGGAACTGAAGCTTTCTTT.

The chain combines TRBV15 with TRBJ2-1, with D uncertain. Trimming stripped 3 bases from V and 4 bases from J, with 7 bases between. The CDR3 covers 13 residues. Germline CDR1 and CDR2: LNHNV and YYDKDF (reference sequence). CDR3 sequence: CATSSSDYNEQFF. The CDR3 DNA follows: TGTGCCACCAGCAGTAGTGATTACAATGAGCAGTTCTTC.

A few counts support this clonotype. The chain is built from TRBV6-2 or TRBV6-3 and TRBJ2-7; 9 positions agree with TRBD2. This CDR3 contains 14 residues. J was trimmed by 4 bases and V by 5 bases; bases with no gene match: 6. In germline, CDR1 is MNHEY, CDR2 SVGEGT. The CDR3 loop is CASSQTSGSYEQYF. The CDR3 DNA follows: TGTGCCAGCAGTCAGACTAGCGGTTCTTACGAGCAGTACTTC.

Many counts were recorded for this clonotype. The CDR3 here is CASSLAGRGQPQHF. For the CDR3, the DNA is TGTGCCAGCAGTTTAGCTGGACGGGGTCAGCCCCAGCATTTT. The V call is TRBV27, the J call TRBJ1-5; the D is unclear. The CDR3 extends over 14 amino acids. V gave up 2 bases and J gave up 6 bases, with 11 bases separating them. Germline V gene data show CDR1 as MNHEY and CDR2 as SMNVEV (reference sequence).

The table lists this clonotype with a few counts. CDR3 sequence reads: CACRRGGYTF. The CDR3 nucleotides read TGTGCCTGTCGTCGGGGTGGCTACACCTTC. The rearrangement joins TRBV6-1 to TRBJ1-2; D call uncertain. V dropped 11 bases and J dropped 7 bases, with 11 bases sitting between them. Germline CDR1 is MNHNS and CDR2 is SASEGT. This CDR3 has 10 residues.

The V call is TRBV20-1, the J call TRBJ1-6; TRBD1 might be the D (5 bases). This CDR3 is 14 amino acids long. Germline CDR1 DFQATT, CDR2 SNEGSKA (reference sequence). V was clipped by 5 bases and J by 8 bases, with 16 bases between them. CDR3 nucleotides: TGCAGTGCTCTAGGGCAGGGTTTTGATTCACCCCTCCACTTT. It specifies CSALGQGFDSPLHF.

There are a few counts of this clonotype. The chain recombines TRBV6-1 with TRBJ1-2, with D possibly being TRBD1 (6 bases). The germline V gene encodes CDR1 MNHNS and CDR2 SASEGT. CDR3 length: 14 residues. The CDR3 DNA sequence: TGTGCTCTCTCCGGGGGCCCTCAATCTTATGGCTACACCTTC. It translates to CALSGGPQSYGYTF.

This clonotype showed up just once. As DNA, the CDR3 is TGTGCCAGCAGTCAACCCCCCGCGGGGCAGGAGACCCAGTACTTC. This gives the protein CASSQPPAGQETQYF. V is TRBV6-1 and J is TRBJ2-5; a weak D match, TRBD2 (6 bases). The germline V gene has CDR1 MNHNS and CDR2 SASEGT. With 5 bases removed from V and 5 bases from J, the gap between germline ends came to 18 bases. This CDR3 is built from 15 residues.

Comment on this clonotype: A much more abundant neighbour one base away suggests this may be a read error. CDR3 loop: CASSPLPEESTDTQYF. CDR3 coding DNA: TGTGCCAGCTCACCATTACCGGAGGAGTCCACAGATACGCAGTATTTT. V gene TRBV18 combines with J gene TRBJ2-3, with a tentative D call TRBD2 (5 bases). With 2 bases removed from V and 2 bases from J, the gap between germline ends came to 14 bases. From germline, CDR1 is KGHSH and CDR2 LQKENI. The CDR3 has 16 amino acids. The complete variable domain, with remaining parts taken from reference TRBV18 and TRBJ2-3, reads NAGVMQNPRHLVRRRGQEARLRCSPMKGHSHVYWYRQLPEEGLKFMVYLQKENIIDESGMPKERFSAEFPKEGPSILRIQQVVRGDSAAYFCASSPLPEESTDTQYFGPGTRLTVL.

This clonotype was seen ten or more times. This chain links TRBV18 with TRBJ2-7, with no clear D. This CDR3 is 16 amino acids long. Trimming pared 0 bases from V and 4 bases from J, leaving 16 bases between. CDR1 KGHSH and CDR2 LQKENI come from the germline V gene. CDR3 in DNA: TGTGCCAGCTCACCACCTGCGACACCTGACCGTTACGAGCAGTACTTC. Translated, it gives CASSPPATPDRYEQYF.

The CDR3 DNA is TGTGCCAGCATGGGTGTTCTTCGAGAGACCCAGTACTTC. Translated, it gives CASMGVLRETQYF. This chain uses TRBV6-1 with TRBJ2-5; D not certain. Trimming shortened V by 7 bases and J by 4 bases, and 13 bases separated the two germline ends. The CDR3 is made up of 13 amino acids. Germline lookup yields CDR1 MNHNS and CDR2 SASEGT.

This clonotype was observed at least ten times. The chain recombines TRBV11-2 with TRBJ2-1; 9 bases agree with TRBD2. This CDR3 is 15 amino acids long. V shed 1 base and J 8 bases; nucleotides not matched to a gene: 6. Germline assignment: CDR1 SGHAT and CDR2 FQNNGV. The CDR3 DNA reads TGTGCCAGCAGCTTAGGCAGCGGGGGGATGGATGAGCAGTTCTTC. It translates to CASSLGSGGMDEQFF.

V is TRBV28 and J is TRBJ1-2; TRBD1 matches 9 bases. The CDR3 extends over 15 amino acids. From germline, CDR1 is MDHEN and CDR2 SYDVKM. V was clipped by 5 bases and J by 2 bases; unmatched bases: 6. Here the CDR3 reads CASSQGDRVNYGYTF. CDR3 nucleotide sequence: TGTGCCAGCAGTCAAGGGGACAGGGTAAACTATGGCTACACCTTC.

The CDR3 DNA is TGTGCCAGAGAGGGGGCTAACTATGGCTACACCTTC. Its protein product is CAREGANYGYTF. The chain combines TRBV2 with TRBJ1-2; D perhaps matches TRBD1 (6 bases). The germline V gene has CDR1 SNHLY and CDR2 FYNNEI. V shed 9 bases and J shed 0 bases, with 8 bases lying between them. This CDR3 spans 12 amino acids.

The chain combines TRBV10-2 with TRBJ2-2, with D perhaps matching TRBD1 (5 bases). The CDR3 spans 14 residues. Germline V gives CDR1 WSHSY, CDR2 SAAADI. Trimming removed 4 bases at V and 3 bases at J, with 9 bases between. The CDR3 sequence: CASSVQEHTGELFF. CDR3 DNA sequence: TGCGCCAGCAGTGTACAGGAGCACACCGGGGAGCTGTTTTTT.

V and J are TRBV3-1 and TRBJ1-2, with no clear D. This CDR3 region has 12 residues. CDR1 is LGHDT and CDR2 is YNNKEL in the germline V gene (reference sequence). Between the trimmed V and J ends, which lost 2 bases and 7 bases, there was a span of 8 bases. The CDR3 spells CASSQIPGGYTF. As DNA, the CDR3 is TGTGCCAGCAGCCAAATCCCAGGTGGCTACACCTTC.

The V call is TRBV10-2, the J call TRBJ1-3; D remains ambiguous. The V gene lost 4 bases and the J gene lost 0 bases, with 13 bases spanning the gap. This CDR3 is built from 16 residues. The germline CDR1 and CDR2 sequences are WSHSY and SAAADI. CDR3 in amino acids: CASSGAPLHSGNTIYF. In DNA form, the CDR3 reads TGCGCCAGCAGTGGAGCCCCACTTCACTCTGGAAACACCATATATTTT.

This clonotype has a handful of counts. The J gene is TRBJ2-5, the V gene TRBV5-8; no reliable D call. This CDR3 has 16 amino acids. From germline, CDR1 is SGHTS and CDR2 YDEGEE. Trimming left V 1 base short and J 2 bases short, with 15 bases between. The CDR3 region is CASSLIFGATQETQYF. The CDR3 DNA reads TGTGCCAGCAGCTTGATTTTCGGAGCCACACAAGAGACCCAGTACTTC. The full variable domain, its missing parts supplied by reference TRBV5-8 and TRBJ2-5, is EAGVTQSPTHLIKTRGQQATLRCSPISGHTSVYWYQQALGLGLQFLLWYDEGEERNRGNFPPRFSGRQFPNYSSELNVNALELEDSALYLCASSLIFGATQETQYFGPGTRLLVL.

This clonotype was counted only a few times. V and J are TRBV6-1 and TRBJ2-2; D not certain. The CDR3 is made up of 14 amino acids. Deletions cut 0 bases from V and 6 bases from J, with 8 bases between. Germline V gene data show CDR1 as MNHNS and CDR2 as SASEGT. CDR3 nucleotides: TGTGCCAGCAGTGAAGCGCGCGGAGCCGGGGAGCTGTTTTTT. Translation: CASSEARGAGELFF.

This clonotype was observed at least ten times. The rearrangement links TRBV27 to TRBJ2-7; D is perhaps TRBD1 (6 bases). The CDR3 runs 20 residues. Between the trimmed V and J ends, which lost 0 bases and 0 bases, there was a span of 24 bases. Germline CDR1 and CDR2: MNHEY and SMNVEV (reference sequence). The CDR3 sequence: CASSLSFPQGTNHNSYEQYF. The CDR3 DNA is TGTGCCAGCAGTTTATCCTTTCCTCAGGGGACAAATCATAACTCCTACGAGCAGTACTTC.

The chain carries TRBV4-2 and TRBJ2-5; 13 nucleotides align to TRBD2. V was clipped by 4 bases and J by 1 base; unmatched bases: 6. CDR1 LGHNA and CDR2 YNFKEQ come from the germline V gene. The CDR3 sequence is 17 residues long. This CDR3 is CASSPGTSGVTQETQYF. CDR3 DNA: TGTGCCAGCAGCCCCGGGACTAGCGGGGTAACCCAAGAGACCCAGTACTTC.

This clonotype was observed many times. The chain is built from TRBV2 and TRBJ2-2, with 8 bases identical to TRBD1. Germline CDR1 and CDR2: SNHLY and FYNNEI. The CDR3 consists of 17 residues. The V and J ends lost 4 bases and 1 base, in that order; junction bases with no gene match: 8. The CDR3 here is CASSGSGQGLNTGELFF. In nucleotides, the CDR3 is TGTGCCAGCAGTGGTTCTGGACAGGGACTGAACACCGGGGAGCTGTTTTTT.

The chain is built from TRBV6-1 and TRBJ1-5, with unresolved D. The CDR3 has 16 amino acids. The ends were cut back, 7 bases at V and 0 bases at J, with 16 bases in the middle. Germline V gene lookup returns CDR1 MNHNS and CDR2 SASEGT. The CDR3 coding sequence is TGTGCCAGCAAGCAACAAGGCGTTCATAGCAATCAGCCCCAGCATTTT. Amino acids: CASKQQGVHSNQPQHF.

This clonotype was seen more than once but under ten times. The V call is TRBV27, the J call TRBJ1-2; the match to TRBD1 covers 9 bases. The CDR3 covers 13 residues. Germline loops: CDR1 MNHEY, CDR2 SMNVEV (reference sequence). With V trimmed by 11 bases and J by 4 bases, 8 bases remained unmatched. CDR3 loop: CADQGTGTYGYTF. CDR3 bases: TGTGCCGACCAAGGGACAGGGACCTATGGCTACACCTTC.